This TCR beta chain comes out of a study of cytomegalovirus exposure and HLA in healthy donors. PCR was performed using 60 Vbeta and 13 Jbeta primers. Sequencing was performed with immunoSEQ multiplex PCR; in TCRdb, only in-frame clones are kept and a portion is missing. The sample consists of 100,000 to 120,000 clones, over 65% of them appearing once. This receptor was taken from a woman in her thirties in good health and CMV-seronegative. Sequenced: PBMCs.

CDR3 nucleotides: TGTGCCAGCAGTTACCTGACAGGGACGAATGGCTACACCTTC. It yields the protein CASSYLTGTNGYTF. J is TRBJ1-2 and V is TRBV6-5; 7 bases fit TRBD1. Germline CDR1 is MNHEY and CDR2 is SVGAGI. V lost 2 bases to trimming and J lost 6 bases; unmatched junction nucleotides: 6. The CDR3 loop spans 14 amino acids.